This entry features one TCR beta chain sequence. Its antigen is as yet unknown. This sample is drawn from a study of early stage breast cancer tumors. Regarding the study as a whole: Chain pairing and CD4, CD8 or FOXP3 expression were not captured. Enriched TCRB sequences shared across patients were mostly commonly generated sequences.

The CDR3 runs to 14 residues. CDR1 and CDR2 (germline): SGHDT, YYEEEE. Unmatched junction bases numbered 4, after V lost 4 bases and J lost 2 bases. Sequenced by immunoSEQ multiplex PCR; TCRdb stores in-frame clones only, minus some. The data contain under 45,000 clones, about 78% of them singletons. The specimen sequenced was blood. This chain uses TRBV5-6 with TRBJ1-2; 8 bases line up with TRBD1. The TCR sequence derives from a person aged 45-65 years with breast cancer. CDR3 sequence (DNA): TGTGCCAGCAGCATGGGACAGGACAACTATGGCTACACCTTC. It encodes CASSMGQDNYGYTF.